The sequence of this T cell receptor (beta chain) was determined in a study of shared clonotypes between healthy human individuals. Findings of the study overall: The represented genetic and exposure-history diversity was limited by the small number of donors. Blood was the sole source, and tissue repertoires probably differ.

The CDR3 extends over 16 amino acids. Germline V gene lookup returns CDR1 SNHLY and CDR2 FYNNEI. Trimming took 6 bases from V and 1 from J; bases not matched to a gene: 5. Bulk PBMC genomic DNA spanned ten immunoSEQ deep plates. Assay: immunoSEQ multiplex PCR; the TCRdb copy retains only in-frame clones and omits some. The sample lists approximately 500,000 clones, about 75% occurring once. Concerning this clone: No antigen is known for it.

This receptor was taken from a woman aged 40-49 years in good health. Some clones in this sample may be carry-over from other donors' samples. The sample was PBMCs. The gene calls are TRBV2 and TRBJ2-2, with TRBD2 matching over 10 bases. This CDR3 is CASRRASGRNTGELFF. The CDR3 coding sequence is TGTGCCAGCAGACGGGCTAGCGGGAGGAACACCGGGGAGCTGTTTTTT. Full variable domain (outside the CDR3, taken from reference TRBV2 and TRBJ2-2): EPEVTQTPSHQVTQMGQEVILRCVPISNHLYFYWYRQILGQKVEFLVSFYNNEISEKSEIFDDQFSVERPDGSNFTLKIRSTKLEDSAMYFCASRRASGRNTGELFFGEGSRLTVL.